These T cell receptor beta chains were read from a single sample in a study of cytotoxic CD8 clonotypes in ibrutinib-treated CLL. Profiling relied on immunoSEQ multiplex PCR, and the TCRdb table lists in-frame clones only, not all of them. Among around 300,000 clones listed, 80% were seen once. Specimen: PBMCs, collected before ibrutinib treatment. These TCRs come from a human donor with chronic lymphocytic leukemia. CDR3s include the opening cysteine and the closing phenylalanine or tryptophan. Each record gives: D gene, J gene, clone size, V gene, CDR3 DNA, CDR3 protein. A D gene is named only where the DNA matches it firmly. The listing skips clone size in some rows; elsewhere it reads once, few, many or a size class.

>TRBD2|TRBJ2-5|few|TRBV25-1
TGTGCCAGCAGTGAGTGGGGCGGGAGCGGTGAGACCCAGTACTTC
CASSEWGGSGETQYF
>NA|TRBJ1-5|NA|TRBV4-1
TGCGCCAGCAGCCAAGTTCCGGTCCGGGGGCCCCAGCATTTT
CASSQVPVRGPQHF
>TRBD1|TRBJ1-3|NA|TRBV15
TGTGCCACCAGCAGGACGACAGGGGCCGGAAACACCATATATTTT
CATSRTTGAGNTIYF
>TRBD2|TRBJ2-1|NA|TRBV5-1
TGCGCCAGCAGCTTGTCACCGGGACTAGCCACACCGTCATCCTACAATGAGCAGTTCTTC
CASSLSPGLATPSSYNEQFF
>NA|TRBJ2-5|NA|TRBV28
TGTGCCAGCAGTCCTCTCGACATGGGAGAGACCCAGTACTTC
CASSPLDMGETQYF
>NA|TRBJ2-1|NA|TRBV30
TGTGCCGGAACAGCGTACAATGAGCAGTTCTTC
CAGTAYNEQFF
>TRBD1|TRBJ1-2|NA|TRBV4-3
TGCGCCAGCAGCCCACAGACAGGGGATTATGGCTACACCTTC
CASSPQTGDYGYTF
>NA|TRBJ2-1|NA|TRBV7-8
TGTGCCAGCAGCTTATCGGTCTACTTGCGCTCCTACAATGAGCAGTTCTTC
CASSLSVYLRSYNEQFF
>NA|TRBJ1-2|NA|TRBV5-4
TGTGCCAGCAGCTTGGTATCGGGCCAGGGGTATGGCTACACCTTC
CASSLVSGQGYGYTF
>NA|TRBJ2-7|once|TRBV19
TGTGCCAGTAAGATGACAATGACAGGACCCTACGAGCAGTACTTC
CASKMTMTGPYEQYF